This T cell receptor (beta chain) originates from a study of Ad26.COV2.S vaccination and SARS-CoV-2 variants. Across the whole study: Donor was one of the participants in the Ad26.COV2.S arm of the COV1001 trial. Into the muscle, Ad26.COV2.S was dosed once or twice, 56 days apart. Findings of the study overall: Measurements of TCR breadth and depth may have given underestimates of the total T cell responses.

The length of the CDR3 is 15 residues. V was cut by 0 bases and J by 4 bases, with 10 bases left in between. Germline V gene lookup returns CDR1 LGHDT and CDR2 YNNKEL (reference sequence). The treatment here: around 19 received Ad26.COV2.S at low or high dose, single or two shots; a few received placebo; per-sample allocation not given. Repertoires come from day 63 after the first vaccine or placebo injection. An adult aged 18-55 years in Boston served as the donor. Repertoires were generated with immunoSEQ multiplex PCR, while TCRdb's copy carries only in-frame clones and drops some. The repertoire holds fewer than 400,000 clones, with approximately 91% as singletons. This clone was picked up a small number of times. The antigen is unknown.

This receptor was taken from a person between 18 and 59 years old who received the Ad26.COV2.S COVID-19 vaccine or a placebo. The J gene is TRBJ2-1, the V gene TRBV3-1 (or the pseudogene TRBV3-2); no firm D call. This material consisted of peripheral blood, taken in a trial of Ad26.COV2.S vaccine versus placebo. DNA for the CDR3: TGTGCCAGCAGCCAAGATCCGAGCGTTTACAATGAGCAGTTCTTC. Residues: CASSQDPSVYNEQFF.